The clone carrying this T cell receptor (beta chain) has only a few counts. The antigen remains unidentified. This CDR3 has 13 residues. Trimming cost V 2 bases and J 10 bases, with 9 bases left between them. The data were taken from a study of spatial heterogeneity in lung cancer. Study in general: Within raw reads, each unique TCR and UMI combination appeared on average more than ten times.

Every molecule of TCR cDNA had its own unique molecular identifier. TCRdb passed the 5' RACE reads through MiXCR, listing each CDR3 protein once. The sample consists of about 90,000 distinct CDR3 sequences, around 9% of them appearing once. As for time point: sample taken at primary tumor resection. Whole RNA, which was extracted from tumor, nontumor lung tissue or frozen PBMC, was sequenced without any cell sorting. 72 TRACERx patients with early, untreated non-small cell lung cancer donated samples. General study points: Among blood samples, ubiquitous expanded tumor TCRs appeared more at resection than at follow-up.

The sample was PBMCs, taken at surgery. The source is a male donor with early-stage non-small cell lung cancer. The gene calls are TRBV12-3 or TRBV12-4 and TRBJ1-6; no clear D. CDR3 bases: TGTGCCAGCAGTTTATTAGAGGGATCACCCCTCCACTTT. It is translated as CASSLLEGSPLHF.